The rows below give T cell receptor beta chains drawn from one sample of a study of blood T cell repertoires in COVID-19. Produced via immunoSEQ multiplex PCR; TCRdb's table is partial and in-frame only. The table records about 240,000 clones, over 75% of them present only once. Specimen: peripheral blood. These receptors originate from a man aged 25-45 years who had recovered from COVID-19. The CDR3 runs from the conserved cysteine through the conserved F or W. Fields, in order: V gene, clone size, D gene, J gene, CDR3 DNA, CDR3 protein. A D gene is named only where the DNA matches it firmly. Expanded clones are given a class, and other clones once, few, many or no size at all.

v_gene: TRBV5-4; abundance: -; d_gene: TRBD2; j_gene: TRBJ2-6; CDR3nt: TGTGCCAGCAGGAGGGCGGGGGGTGCCGGGGCCAACGTCCTGACTTTC; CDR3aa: CASRRAGGAGANVLTF
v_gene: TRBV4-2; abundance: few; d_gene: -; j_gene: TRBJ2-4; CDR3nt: TGTGCCAGCAGCCAGGAGTGGTCTTTGGGAAACATTCAGTACTTC; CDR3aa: CASSQEWSLGNIQYF
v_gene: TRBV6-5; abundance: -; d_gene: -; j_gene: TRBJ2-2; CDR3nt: TGTGCCGGGAGGACAGGTGTCAGTAGGACCGGGGAGCTGTTTTTT; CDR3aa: CAGRTGVSRTGELFF
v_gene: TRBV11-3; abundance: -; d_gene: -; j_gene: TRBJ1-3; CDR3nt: TGTGCCAGCAGCTTAGATCGACAGGCACCAAACACCATATATTTT; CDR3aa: CASSLDRQAPNTIYF
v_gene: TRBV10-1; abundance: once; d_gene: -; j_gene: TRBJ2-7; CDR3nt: TGCGCCAGCAGTGAGGGACAGCCGCCCTACGAGCAGTACTTC; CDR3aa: CASSEGQPPYEQYF
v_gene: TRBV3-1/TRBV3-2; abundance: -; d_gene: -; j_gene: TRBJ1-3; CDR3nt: TGTGCCAGCAGCCAAGACCCCGGAGGTGGAAACACCATATATTTT; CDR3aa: CASSQDPGGGNTIYF
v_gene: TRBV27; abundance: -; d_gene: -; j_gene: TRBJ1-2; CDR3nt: TGTGCCAGCAGTTTAGTAGGGGAGGGATACTATGGCTACACCTTC; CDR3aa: CASSLVGEGYYGYTF
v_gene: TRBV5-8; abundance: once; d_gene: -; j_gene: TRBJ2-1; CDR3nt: TGTGCCAGCACCCCGGGGAACTACAATGAGCAGTTCTTC; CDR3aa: CASTPGNYNEQFF
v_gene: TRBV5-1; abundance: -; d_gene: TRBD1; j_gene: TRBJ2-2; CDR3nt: TGCGCCAGCAGCTGGGGGACAGGGAATACGAACACCGGGGAGCTGTTTTTT; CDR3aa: CASSWGTGNTNTGELFF
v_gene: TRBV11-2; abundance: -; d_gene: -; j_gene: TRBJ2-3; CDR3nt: TGTGCCAGCAGCTTGATCCCCGAGACGCAGTATTTT; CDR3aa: CASSLIPETQYF
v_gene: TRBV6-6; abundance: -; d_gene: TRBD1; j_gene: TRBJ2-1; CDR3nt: TGTGCCAGCAGTTACGGCGGGACAGGGGAGAATGAGCAGTTCTTC; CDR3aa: CASSYGGTGENEQFF
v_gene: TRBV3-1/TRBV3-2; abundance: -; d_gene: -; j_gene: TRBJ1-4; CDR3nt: TGTGCCAGCACCGTTGGGGCAGGGATTACAACTAATGAAAAACTGTTTTTT; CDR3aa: CASTVGAGITTNEKLFF
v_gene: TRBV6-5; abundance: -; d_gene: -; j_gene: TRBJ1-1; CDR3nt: TGTGCCAGCATTCTGGGGAAGGGGCGCACTGAAGCTTTCTTT; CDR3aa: CASILGKGRTEAFF
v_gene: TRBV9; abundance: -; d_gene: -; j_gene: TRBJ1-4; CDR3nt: TGTGCCAGCAGCGCGAGGGCCCTGACAGGCGGAAGGGGTGAAAAACTGTTTTTT; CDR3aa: CASSARALTGGRGEKLFF
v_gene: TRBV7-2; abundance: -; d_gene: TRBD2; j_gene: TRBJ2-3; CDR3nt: TGTGCCAGCAGCCCCCGACTAGCGGGGGGCGGAGATACGCAGTATTTT; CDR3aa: CASSPRLAGGGDTQYF
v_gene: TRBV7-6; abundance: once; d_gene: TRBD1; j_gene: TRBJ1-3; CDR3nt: TGTGCCAGCAGCTTGGGACAGGACCCAAACACCATATATTTT; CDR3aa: CASSLGQDPNTIYF
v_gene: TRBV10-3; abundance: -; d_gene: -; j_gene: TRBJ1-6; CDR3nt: TGTGCCATCAGTGAGTCGGAGGCCGATTTAGCCTCACCCCTCCACTTT; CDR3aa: CAISESEADLASPLHF
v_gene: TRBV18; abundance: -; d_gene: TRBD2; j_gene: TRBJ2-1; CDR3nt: TGTGCCAGCTCACCGATGGCACTAGCGGGGAACTACAATGAGCAGTTCTTC; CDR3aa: CASSPMALAGNYNEQFF
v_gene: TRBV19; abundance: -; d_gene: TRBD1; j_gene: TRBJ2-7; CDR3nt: TGTGCCAGTAGTCCGGACCTCCTGACAGGGCCCTACGAGCAGTACTTC; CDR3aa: CASSPDLLTGPYEQYF
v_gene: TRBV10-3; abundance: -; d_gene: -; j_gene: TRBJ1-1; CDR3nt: TGTGCCATCAGTCCCAGGGATTCCGAAGCTTTCTTT; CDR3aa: CAISPRDSEAFF
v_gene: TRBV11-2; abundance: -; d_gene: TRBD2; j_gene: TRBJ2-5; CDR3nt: TGTGCCAGCAGCTTAGCGCTCAGCGGGGCCCACCAAGTGGAGACCCAGTACTTC; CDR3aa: CASSLALSGAHQVETQYF
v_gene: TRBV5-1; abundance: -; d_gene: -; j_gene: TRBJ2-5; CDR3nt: TGCGCCAGCAGCTTTAGTCGGAGGGAGAGAGAGACCCAGTACTTC; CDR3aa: CASSFSRRERETQYF
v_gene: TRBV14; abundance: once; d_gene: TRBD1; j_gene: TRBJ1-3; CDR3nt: TGTGCCAGCAGCCTATGGACAGGGAGCTCTGGAAACACCATATATTTT; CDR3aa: CASSLWTGSSGNTIYF
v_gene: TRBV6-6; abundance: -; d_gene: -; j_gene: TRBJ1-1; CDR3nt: TGTGCCAGCAGTCCGCGGGGCTGGAACACTGAAGCTTTCTTT; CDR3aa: CASSPRGWNTEAFF
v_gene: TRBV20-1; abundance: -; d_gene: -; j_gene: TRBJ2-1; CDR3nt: TGCAGCGTACACTCCGGGAATGAGCAGTTCTTC; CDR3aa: CSVHSGNEQFF
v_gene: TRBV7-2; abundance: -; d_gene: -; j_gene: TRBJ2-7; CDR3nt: TGTGCCAGCAGCTTAGGTGGGACATCGTACGAGCAGTACTTC; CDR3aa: CASSLGGTSYEQYF
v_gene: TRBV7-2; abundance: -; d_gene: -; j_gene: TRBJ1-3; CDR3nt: TGTGCCAGCACCGAGAGCTCTGGAAACACCATATATTTT; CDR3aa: CASTESSGNTIYF
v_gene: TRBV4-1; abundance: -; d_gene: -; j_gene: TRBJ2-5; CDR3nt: TGCGCCAGCACCCGGGGGTGGCCTCAAGAGACCCAGTACTTC; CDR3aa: CASTRGWPQETQYF
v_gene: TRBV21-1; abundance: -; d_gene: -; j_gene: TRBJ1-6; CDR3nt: TGTGCCAGCAGCAACGAGGCCACCGGGACAGGGGGGTCCTATAATTCACCCCTCCACTTT; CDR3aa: CASSNEATGTGGSYNSPLHF
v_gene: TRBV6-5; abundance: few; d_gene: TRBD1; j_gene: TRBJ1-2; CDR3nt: TGTGCCAGCAGTCAGGACAGGGACTATGGCTACACCTTC; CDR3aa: CASSQDRDYGYTF
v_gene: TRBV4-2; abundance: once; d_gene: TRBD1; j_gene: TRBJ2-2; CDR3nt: TGTGCCAGCAGCCAAGATTGGGGGACAGGGAACACCGGGGAGCTGTTTTTT; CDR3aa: CASSQDWGTGNTGELFF
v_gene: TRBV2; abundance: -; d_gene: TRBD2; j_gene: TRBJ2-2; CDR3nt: TGTGCCAGCAGGTTACTAGCGGGGGGGAACACCGGGGAGCTGTTTTTT; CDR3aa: CASRLLAGGNTGELFF
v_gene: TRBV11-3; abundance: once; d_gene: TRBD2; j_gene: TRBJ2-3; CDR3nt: TGTGCCAGCAGCTTGAGAGCGGGAGGCACAGATACGCAGTATTTT; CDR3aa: CASSLRAGGTDTQYF
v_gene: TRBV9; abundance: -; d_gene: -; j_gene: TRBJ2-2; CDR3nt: TGTGCCAGCAGCGTAGACGGGCGCGAGGGCACCGGGGAGCTGTTTTTT; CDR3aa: CASSVDGREGTGELFF
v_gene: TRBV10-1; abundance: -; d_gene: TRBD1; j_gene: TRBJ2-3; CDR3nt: TGCGCCAGCAGTGAGGCCGGGACAGGGGCAGCCCTGGATACGCAGTATTTT; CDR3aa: CASSEAGTGAALDTQYF
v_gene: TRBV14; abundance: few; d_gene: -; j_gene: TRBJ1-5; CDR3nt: TGTGCCAGCAGCCGGGGGGGTATTGGGCAGCCCCAGCATTTT; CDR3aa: CASSRGGIGQPQHF
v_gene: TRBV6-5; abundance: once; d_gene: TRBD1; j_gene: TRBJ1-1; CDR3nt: TGTGCCAGCAGTTACGGGACAGGGTATGTAGCTTTCTTT; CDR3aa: CASSYGTGYVAFF
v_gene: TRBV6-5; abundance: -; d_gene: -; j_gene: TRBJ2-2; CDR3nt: TGTGCCAGCAGTCAAATGGGCCATGCCGGGGAGCTGTTTTTT; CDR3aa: CASSQMGHAGELFF
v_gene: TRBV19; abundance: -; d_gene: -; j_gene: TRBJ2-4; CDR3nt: TGTGCCAGTAGTACCCGACTGATAGCCAAAAACATTCAGTACTTC; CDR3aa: CASSTRLIAKNIQYF
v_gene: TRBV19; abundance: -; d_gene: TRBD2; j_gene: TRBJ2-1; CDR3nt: TGTGCCAGTAGTATACTAGCGGGGGCCATCAACTCCTACAATGAGCAGTTCTTC; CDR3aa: CASSILAGAINSYNEQFF
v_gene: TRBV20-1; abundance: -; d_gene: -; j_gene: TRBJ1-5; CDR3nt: TGCAGTGCTAGTCAAGGAGGGGGCAATCAGCCCCAGCATTTT; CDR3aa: CSASQGGGNQPQHF